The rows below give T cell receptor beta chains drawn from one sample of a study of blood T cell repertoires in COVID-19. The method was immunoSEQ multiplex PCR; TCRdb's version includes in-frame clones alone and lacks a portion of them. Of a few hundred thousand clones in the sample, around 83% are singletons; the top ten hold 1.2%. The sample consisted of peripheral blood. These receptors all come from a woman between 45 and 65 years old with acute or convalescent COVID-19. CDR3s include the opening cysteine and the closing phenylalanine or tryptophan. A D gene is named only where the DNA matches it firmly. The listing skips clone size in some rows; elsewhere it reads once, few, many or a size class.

CASSGNRGRTGELFF TGTGCCAGCAGCGGGAACAGGGGTAGGACCGGGGAGCTGTTTTTT TRBJ2-2 TRBV9 TRBD1 .
CASGIQGASNYGYTF TGTGCTAGTGGTATACAGGGGGCATCTAACTATGGCTACACCTTC TRBJ1-2 TRBV12-5 TRBD1 .
CAVRIDRGKNLGGYTF TGTGCCGTACGGATAGACAGGGGGAAAAACTTGGGTGGCTACACCTTC TRBJ1-2 TRBV2 TRBD1 .
CAAGSNYGYTF TGTGCCGCAGGGTCTAACTATGGCTACACCTTC TRBJ1-2 TRBV10-3 . .
CASSVTSGSGETQYF TGTGCCAGCAGCGTGACTAGCGGGAGTGGGGAGACCCAGTACTTC TRBJ2-5 TRBV7-3 TRBD2 .
CASSYPTASGRRSGNEQFF TGTGCCAGCAGTTATCCTACCGCTAGCGGGAGAAGATCGGGAAATGAGCAGTTCTTC TRBJ2-1 TRBV6-2/TRBV6-3 TRBD2 .
CASSSIGGFGYGYTF TGTGCCAGCAGTTCTATAGGAGGGTTTGGGTATGGCTACACCTTC TRBJ1-2 TRBV6-5 . .
CATRDRPNSQETQYF TGTGCCACCCGGGACAGGCCAAACTCCCAAGAGACCCAGTACTTC TRBJ2-5 TRBV19 TRBD1 .
CASSQGGQGSEDTEAFF TGTGCCAGCAGCCAAGGAGGACAGGGGTCGGAGGACACTGAAGCTTTCTTT TRBJ1-1 TRBV14 TRBD1 .
CASKPSASTDTQYF TGTGCCAGTAAACCTAGCGCCAGCACAGATACGCAGTATTTT TRBJ2-3 TRBV19 . .
CASSESARRADGYTF TGTGCCAGCAGTGAATCGGCCCGCAGGGCGGATGGCTACACCTTC TRBJ1-2 TRBV25-1 . .
CASSLVGGPLAKNIQYF TGTGCCAGCAGCTTAGTGGGGGGGCCGTTAGCCAAAAACATTCAGTACTTC TRBJ2-4 TRBV7-2 . .
CASSVYGRGDYGYTF TGTGCCAGCAGTGTTTACGGCAGGGGGGACTATGGCTACACCTTC TRBJ1-2 TRBV2 TRBD1 .
CASSLAGDRAASPLHF TGTGCCAGCAGCTTGGCGGGAGACAGGGCTGCTTCACCCCTCCACTTT TRBJ1-6 TRBV5-4 TRBD1 .
CASSQDGAGSTEAFF TGTGCCAGCAGCCAAGATGGGGCGGGGTCTACTGAAGCTTTCTTT TRBJ1-1 TRBV3-1/TRBV3-2 . .
CATSDPAEGQYF TGTGCCACCAGTGACCCGGCAGAGGGGCAGTATTTT TRBJ2-3 TRBV24-1 . .
CASSDNRGGYGYTF TGTGCCAGCAGTGATAACAGGGGAGGCTATGGCTACACCTTC TRBJ1-2 TRBV6-1 TRBD1 .
CASRTAGLGPQHF TGTGCCAGCAGGACCGCCGGGTTAGGCCCCCAGCATTTT TRBJ1-5 TRBV27 . .
CAISESSSGSFRDEQFF TGTGCCATCAGTGAGTCCTCTAGCGGGAGCTTTCGGGATGAGCAGTTCTTC TRBJ2-1 TRBV10-3 TRBD2 few
CASSLSGGASYNEQFF TGTGCCAGCTCCTTGAGTGGGGGGGCGTCCTACAATGAGCAGTTCTTC TRBJ2-1 TRBV18 . .
CASSASTSGSMDTQYF TGTGCCAGCAGCGCGTCGACTAGCGGGAGTATGGATACGCAGTATTTT TRBJ2-3 TRBV5-6 TRBD2 .
CARLQGSHEKLFF TGTGCCAGGTTACAGGGGTCTCACGAAAAACTGTTTTTT TRBJ1-4 TRBV6-5 TRBD1 .
CASSPGTANEKLFF TGTGCCAGCAGCCCTGGGACTGCTAATGAAAAACTGTTTTTT TRBJ1-4 TRBV7-9 . .
CASSLETSGRGVTGELFF TGTGCCAGCAGCTTAGAGACTAGCGGGAGAGGAGTAACCGGGGAGCTGTTTTTT TRBJ2-2 TRBV7-3 TRBD2 .
CASSKASDRNFGYTF TGTGCCAGCAGCAAAGCGAGCGACAGGAATTTTGGCTACACCTTC TRBJ1-2 TRBV21-1 . .
CASSPRTSGGQETQYF TGCGCCAGCAGCCCCAGGACTAGCGGGGGGCAAGAGACCCAGTACTTC TRBJ2-5 TRBV5-1 TRBD2 .
CASSLAGVRNTEAFF TGTGCCAGCAGCTTGGCCGGGGTCAGGAACACTGAAGCTTTCTTT TRBJ1-1 TRBV5-4 . .
CASSEGQGAYNEQFF TGTGCCAGCAGCGAAGGACAGGGGGCCTACAATGAGCAGTTCTTC TRBJ2-1 TRBV7-2 TRBD1 once
CASSTGGGYGYTF TGTGCCAGCAGTACAGGGGGGGGATATGGCTACACCTTC TRBJ1-2 TRBV6-5 TRBD1 few
CASSATDRGNYGYTF TGTGCCAGCAGTGCAACGGACAGGGGGAACTATGGCTACACCTTC TRBJ1-2 TRBV2 TRBD1 .
CASSIVNRGEQYF TGTGCCAGTAGTATAGTCAACAGGGGCGAGCAGTACTTC TRBJ2-7 TRBV19 TRBD1 .
CAWSAGTEELRLFF TGTGCCTGGAGTGCCGGGACAGAAGAATTGAGACTGTTTTTT TRBJ1-4 TRBV30 TRBD1 few
CASSQDPGQGFNYGYTF TGTGCCAGCAGCCAAGATCCCGGACAGGGTTTTAACTATGGCTACACCTTC TRBJ1-2 TRBV3-1/TRBV3-2 TRBD1 .
CASSLRQGAESPLHF TGTGCCAGCAGCCTCAGACAGGGAGCAGAATCACCCCTCCACTTT TRBJ1-6 TRBV7-2 TRBD1 once
CASSQPGLAGAGEQFF TGTGCCAGCAGTCAACCGGGACTAGCGGGAGCGGGGGAGCAGTTCTTC TRBJ2-1 TRBV4-2 TRBD2 .
CASSHSKGQNTGELFF TGTGCCAGCAGCCACTCTAAGGGACAGAACACCGGGGAGCTGTTTTTT TRBJ2-2 TRBV7-2 . .
CASSPFESGGLIDGTEAFF TGTGCCAGCTCACCATTCGAGTCCGGGGGGCTCATCGACGGCACTGAAGCTTTCTTT TRBJ1-1 TRBV18 . few
CASRTLRGPGVTEAFF TGTGCCAGCAGGACTCTTAGAGGTCCCGGTGTGACTGAAGCTTTCTTT TRBJ1-1 TRBV28 . .
CASSLARGPQETQYF TGTGCCAGCAGCCTGGCGCGGGGGCCGCAAGAGACCCAGTACTTC TRBJ2-5 TRBV3-1/TRBV3-2 . .
CASSFDRYSPLHF TGTGCCAGCAGCTTCGACAGATATTCACCCCTCCACTTT TRBJ1-6 TRBV7-2 . once
CASTPRGEKTQYF TGTGCCAGCACCCCGCGGGGGGAAAAGACCCAGTACTTC TRBJ2-5 TRBV7-2 TRBD2 .
CASSFSIRTSGEPQETQYF TGTGCCAGCAGCTTCTCTATCAGGACTAGCGGAGAACCTCAAGAGACCCAGTACTTC TRBJ2-5 TRBV13 TRBD2 .
CASSLAYGGNQPQHF TGTGCCAGCAGCTTAGCGTATGGCGGGAATCAGCCCCAGCATTTT TRBJ1-5 TRBV7-2 . .
CASSWGQTQPQHF TGTGCCAGCAGCTGGGGACAGACCCAGCCCCAGCATTTT TRBJ1-5 TRBV5-6 TRBD1 .
CASSLDPGALEGYTF TGTGCCAGCAGCTTAGATCCTGGGGCCCTGGAGGGCTACACCTTC TRBJ1-2 TRBV11-2 . few
CASSPGLAGSSYEQYF TGTGCCAGCAGCCCGGGACTAGCGGGAAGCTCCTACGAGCAGTACTTC TRBJ2-7 TRBV3-1/TRBV3-2 TRBD2 .
CASSPQGSNQPQHF TGTGCCAGCTCGCCACAGGGGAGCAATCAGCCCCAGCATTTT TRBJ1-5 TRBV18 TRBD1 many
CASSLRTFSGNTIYF TGTGCCAGCAGCTTGAGGACATTCTCTGGAAACACCATATATTTT TRBJ1-3 TRBV11-2 . .
CAWSTRIAGGLETQYF TGTGCCTGGAGTACCCGGATAGCGGGAGGGCTGGAGACCCAGTACTTC TRBJ2-5 TRBV30 TRBD2 .
CASSRTLNTEAFF TGTGCCAGCAGTCGGACACTGAACACTGAAGCTTTCTTT TRBJ1-1 TRBV13 . .
CASSLGQGTSEKLFF TGCGCCAGCAGCTTGGGACAGGGGACTTCTGAAAAACTGTTTTTT TRBJ1-4 TRBV5-1 TRBD1 once
CASSSKRERADTQYF TGCGCCAGCAGCTCCAAGCGGGAGAGAGCAGATACGCAGTATTTT TRBJ2-3 TRBV5-1 TRBD2 .
CASSQQGNIGNTIYF TGTGCCAGTAGCCAGCAGGGTAACATTGGAAACACCATATATTTT TRBJ1-3 TRBV19 . .